The sequence of this TCR beta chain was determined in a study of cytomegalovirus exposure and HLA in healthy donors. V lost 7 bases and J lost 8; bases outside the gene matches: 14. The germline V gene has CDR1 MNHGY and CDR2 SVAAGI. The CDR3 runs 15 residues. The protocol was immunoSEQ multiplex PCR, while the TCRdb copy is restricted to in-frame clones and leaves out a portion. The sample lists over 200,000 clones, 80% to 90% seen once, with 2.5% to 3.5% in the top ten. Sequenced material: PBMCs. The receptor was derived from a woman younger than 35 in good health and CMV-seronegative. This chain uses TRBV6-9 with TRBJ2-1; 7 positions agree with TRBD2. CDR3: CASIIREGSGDEQFF. The DNA for the CDR3 is TGTGCCAGCATTATAAGGGAGGGCTCGGGTGATGAGCAGTTCTTC.